This T cell receptor (beta chain) appears in the sequencing data of a study of T cells of healthy individuals. The CDR3 is 12 amino acids. The germline V gene encodes CDR1 DFQATT and CDR2 SNEGSKA (reference sequence). The junction had 5 bases not matched to a gene; V was cut back by 6 bases and J by 5 bases. From the 5' RACE reads, TCRdb called clonotypes with MiXCR, one entry per CDR3 protein. The table records around 98,000 distinct CDR3 sequences, roughly a sixth of them present only once. This TCR came from a human donor in good health. The rearrangement uses TRBV20-1 and TRBJ2-5, with 8 bases matching TRBD2. The CDR3 region is CSAREGSETQYF. DNA for the CDR3: TGCAGTGCACGGGAGGGCTCGGAGACCCAGTACTTC.